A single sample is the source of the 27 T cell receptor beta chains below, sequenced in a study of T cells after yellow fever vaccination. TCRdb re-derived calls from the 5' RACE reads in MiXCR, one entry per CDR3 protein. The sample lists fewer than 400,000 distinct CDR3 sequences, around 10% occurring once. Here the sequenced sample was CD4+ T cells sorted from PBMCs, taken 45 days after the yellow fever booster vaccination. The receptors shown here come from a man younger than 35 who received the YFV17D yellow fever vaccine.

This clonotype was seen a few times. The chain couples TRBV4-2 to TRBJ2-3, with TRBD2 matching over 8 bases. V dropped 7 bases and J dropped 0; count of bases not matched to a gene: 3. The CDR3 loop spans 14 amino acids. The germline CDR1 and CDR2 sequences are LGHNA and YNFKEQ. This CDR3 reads CASKRGGSTDTQYF. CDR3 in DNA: TGTGCCAGCAAACGGGGGGGGAGCACAGATACGCAGTATTTT.

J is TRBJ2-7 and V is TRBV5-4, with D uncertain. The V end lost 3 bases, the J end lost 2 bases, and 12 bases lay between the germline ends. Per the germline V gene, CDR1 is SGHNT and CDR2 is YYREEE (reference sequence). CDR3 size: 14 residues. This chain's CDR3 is CASSSRGRTYEQYF. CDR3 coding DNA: TGTGCCAGCAGCTCCCGCGGTCGGACCTACGAGCAGTACTTC.

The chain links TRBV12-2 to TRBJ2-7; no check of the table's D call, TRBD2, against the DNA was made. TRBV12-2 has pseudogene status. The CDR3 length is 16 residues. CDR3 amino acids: CASRFRLGDSPYEQYF. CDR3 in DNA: TGTGCAAGTCGCTTCCGATTGGGGGACTCCCCCTACGAGCAGTACTTC.

CDR3 residues: CASSLAAGDPYEQYF. CDR3 DNA sequence: TGTGCCAGCAGCTTAGCGGCCGGGGACCCCTACGAGCAGTACTTC. The chain combines TRBV7-2 with TRBJ2-7; tentatively, D is TRBD1 or TRBD2 (5 bases each). The CDR3 consists of 15 residues. Trimming removed 0 bases from V and 2 bases from J, with 11 bases in between. Looked up from germline, CDR1 is SGHTA and CDR2 is FQGNSA.

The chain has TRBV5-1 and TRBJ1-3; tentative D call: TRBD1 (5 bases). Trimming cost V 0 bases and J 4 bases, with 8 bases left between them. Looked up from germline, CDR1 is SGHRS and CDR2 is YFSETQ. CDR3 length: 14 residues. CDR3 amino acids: CASSLATGGNTIYF. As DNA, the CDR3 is TGCGCCAGCAGCTTGGCCACAGGAGGAAACACCATATATTTT. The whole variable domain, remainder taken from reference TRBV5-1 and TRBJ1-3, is KAGVTQTPRYLIKTRGQQVTLSCSPISGHRSVSWYQQTPGQGLQFLFEYFSETQRNKGNFPGRFSGRQFSNSRSEMNVSTLELGDSALYLCASSLATGGNTIYFGEGSWLTVV.

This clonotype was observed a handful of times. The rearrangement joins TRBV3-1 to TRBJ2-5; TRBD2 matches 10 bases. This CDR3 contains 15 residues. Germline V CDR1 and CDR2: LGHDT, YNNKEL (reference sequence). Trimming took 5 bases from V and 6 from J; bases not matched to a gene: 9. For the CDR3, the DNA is TGTGCCAGCAGCAAAGGGGGACTAGCGAGACAGACCCAGTACTTC. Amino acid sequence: CASSKGGLARQTQYF.

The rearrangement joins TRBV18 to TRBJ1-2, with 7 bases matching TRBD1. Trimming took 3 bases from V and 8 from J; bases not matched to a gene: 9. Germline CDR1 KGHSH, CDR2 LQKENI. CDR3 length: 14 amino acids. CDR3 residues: CASSPEGATRGYTF. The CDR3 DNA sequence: TGTGCCAGCTCACCCGAGGGGGCGACGCGAGGCTACACCTTC.

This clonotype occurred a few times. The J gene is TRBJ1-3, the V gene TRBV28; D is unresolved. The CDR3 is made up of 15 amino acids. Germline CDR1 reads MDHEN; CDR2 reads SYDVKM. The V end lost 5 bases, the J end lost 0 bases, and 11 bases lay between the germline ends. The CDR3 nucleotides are TGTGCCAGCAGTGGATGGCGGAGCTCTGGAAACACCATATATTTT. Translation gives CASSGWRSSGNTIYF.

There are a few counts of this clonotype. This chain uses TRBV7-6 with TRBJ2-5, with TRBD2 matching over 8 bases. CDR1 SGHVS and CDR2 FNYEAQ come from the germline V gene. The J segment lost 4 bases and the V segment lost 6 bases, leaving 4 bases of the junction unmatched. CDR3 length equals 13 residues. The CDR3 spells CASRFAGGETQYF. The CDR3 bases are TGTGCCAGCAGATTCGCGGGGGGAGAGACCCAGTACTTC.

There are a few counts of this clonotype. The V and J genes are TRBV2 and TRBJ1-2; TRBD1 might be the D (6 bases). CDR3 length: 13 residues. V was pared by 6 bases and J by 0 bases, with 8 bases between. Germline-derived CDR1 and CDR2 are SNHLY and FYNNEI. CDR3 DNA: TGTGCCAGCAGGAGGGACACTAACTATGGCTACACCTTC. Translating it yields CASRRDTNYGYTF.

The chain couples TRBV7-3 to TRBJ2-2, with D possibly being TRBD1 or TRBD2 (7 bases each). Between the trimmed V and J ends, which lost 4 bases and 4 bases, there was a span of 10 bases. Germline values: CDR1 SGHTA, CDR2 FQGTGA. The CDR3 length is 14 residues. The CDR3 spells CASSSGGATGELFF. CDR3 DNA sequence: TGTGCCAGCAGCTCAGGGGGGGCCACCGGGGAGCTGTTTTTT. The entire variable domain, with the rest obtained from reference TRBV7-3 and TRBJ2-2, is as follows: GAGVSQTPSNKVTEKGKYVELRCDPISGHTALYWYRQSLGQGPEFLIYFQGTGAADDSGLPNDRFFAVRPEGSVSTLKIQRTERGDSAVYLCASSSGGATGELFFGEGSRLTVL.

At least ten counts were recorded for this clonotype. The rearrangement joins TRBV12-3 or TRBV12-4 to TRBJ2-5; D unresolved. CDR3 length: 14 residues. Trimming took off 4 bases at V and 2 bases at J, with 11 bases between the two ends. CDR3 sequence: CASSSLNRQETQYF. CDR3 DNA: TGTGCCAGCAGTTCCTTGAACAGACAAGAGACCCAGTACTTC.

CDR3 in amino acids: CASRPGRDSPLHF. The CDR3 coding sequence is TGTGCCAGCAGGCCGGGACGTGATTCACCCCTCCACTTT. The V and J genes are TRBV6-2 or TRBV6-3 and TRBJ1-6; D possibly corresponds to TRBD1 (5 bases). CDR1 is MNHEY and CDR2 is SVGEGT in the germline V gene. Trimming took 6 bases from V and 8 from J, leaving 11 bases between them. The CDR3 totals 13 residues.

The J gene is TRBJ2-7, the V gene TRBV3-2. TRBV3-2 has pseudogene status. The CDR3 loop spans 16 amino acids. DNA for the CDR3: TGTGCCAGCAGCCAAATAGGTGTTGGCGAGGCCTACGAGCAGTACGTC. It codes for CASSQIGVGEAYEQYV.

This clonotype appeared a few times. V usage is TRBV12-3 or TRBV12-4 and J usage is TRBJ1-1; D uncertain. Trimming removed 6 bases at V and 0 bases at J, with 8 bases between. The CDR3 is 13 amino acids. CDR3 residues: CASSKEVNTEAFF. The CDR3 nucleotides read TGTGCCAGCAGCAAAGAAGTGAACACTGAAGCTTTCTTT.

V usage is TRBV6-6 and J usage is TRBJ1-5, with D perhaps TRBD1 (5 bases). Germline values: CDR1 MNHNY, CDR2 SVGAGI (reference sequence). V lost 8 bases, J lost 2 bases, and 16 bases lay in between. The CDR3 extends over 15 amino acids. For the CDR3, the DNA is TGTGCCAGCTCCCAAACCGGGGCGGGCAATCAGCCCCAGCATTTT. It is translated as CASSQTGAGNQPQHF.

CDR3 sequence: CASSLGPGNGLGFYEQYV. CDR3 coding DNA: TGTGCCAGCAGCTTAGGGCCAGGTAACGGGTTAGGGTTCTACGAGCAGTACGTC. The J gene is TRBJ2-7, the V gene TRBV7-8; D is uncertain. CDR3 length: 18 residues. CDR1 and CDR2 (germline): SGHVS, FQNEAQ. The ends were cut back, 1 base at V and 3 bases at J, with 22 bases in the middle.

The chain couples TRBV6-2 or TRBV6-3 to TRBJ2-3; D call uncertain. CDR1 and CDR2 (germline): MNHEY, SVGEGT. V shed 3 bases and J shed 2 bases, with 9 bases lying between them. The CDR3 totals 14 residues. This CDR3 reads CASSYYTITDTQYF. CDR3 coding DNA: TGTGCCAGCAGTTATTACACCATCACAGATACGCAGTATTTT.

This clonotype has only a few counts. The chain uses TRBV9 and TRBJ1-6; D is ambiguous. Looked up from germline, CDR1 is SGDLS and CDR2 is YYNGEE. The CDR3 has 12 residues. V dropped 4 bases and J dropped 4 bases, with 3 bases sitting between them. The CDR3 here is CASSNYNSPLHF. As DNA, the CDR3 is TGTGCCAGCAGCAATTATAATTCACCCCTCCACTTT. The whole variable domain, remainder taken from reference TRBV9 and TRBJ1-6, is DSGVTQTPKHLITATGQRVTLRCSPRSGDLSVYWYQQSLDQGLQFLIQYYNGEERAKGNILERFSAQQFPDLHSELNLSSLELGDSALYFCASSNYNSPLHFGNGTRLTVT.

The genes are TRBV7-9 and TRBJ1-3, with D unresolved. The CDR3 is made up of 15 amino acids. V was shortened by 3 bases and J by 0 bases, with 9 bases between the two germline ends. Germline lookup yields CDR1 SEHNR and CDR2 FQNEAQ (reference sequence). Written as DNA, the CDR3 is TGTGCCAGCAGCTTCCACAGTCCCTCTGGAAACACCATATATTTT. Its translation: CASSFHSPSGNTIYF. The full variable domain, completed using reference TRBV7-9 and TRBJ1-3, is DTGVSQNPRHKITKRGQNVTFRCDPISEHNRLYWYRQTLGQGPEFLTYFQNEAQLEKSRLLSDRFSAERPKGSFSTLEIQRTEQGDSAMYLCASSFHSPSGNTIYFGEGSWLTVV.

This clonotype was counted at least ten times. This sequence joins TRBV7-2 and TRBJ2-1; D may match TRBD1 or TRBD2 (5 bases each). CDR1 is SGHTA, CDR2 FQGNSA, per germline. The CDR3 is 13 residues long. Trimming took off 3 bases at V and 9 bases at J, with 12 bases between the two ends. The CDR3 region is CASSFSGPTEQFF. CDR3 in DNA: TGTGCCAGCAGCTTCTCGGGGCCCACTGAGCAGTTCTTC.

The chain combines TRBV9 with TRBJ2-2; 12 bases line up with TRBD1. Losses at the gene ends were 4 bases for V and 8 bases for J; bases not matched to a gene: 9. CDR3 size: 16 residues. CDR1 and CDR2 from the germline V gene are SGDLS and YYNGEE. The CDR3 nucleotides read TGTGCCAGCAGCTCCATTCCGGGACAGGGGGCGGGGGAGCTGTTTTTT. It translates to CASSSIPGQGAGELFF. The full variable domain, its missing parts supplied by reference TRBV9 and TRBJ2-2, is DSGVTQTPKHLITATGQRVTLRCSPRSGDLSVYWYQQSLDQGLQFLIQYYNGEERAKGNILERFSAQQFPDLHSELNLSSLELGDSALYFCASSSIPGQGAGELFFGEGSRLTVL.

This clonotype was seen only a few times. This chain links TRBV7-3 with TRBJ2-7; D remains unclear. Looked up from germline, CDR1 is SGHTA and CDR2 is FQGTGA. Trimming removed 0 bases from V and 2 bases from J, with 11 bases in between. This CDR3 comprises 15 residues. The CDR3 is CASSLTGGGPYEQYV. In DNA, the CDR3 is TGTGCCAGCAGCTTAACTGGCGGCGGTCCCTACGAGCAGTACGTC.

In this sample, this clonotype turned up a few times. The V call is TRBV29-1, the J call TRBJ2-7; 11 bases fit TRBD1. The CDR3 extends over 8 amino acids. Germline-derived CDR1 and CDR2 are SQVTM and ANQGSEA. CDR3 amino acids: CSGGQGDV. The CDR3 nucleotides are TGCAGCGGGGGACAGGGGGACGTC.

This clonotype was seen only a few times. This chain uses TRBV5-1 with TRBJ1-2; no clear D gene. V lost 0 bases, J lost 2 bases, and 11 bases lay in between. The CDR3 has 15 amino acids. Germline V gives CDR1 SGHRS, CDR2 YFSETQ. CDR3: CASSLGWEQNYGYTF. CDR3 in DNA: TGCGCCAGCAGCTTGGGTTGGGAACAGAACTATGGCTACACCTTC.

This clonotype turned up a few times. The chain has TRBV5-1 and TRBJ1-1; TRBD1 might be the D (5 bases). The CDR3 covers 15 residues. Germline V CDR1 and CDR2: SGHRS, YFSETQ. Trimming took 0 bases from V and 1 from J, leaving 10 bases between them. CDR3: CASSLAGGGNTEAFF. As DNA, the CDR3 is TGCGCCAGCAGCTTGGCCGGGGGAGGGAACACTGAAGCTTTCTTT.

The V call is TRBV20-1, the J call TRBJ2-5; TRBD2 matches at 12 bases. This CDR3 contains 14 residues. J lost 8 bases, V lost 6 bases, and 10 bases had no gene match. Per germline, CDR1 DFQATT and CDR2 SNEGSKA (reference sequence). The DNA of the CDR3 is TGCAGTGCAAAACTAGCGGGGGGCCGGCAAACCCAGTACTTC. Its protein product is CSAKLAGGRQTQYF.